Here is one T cell receptor (beta chain) with its context. This entry belongs to a study of monozygotic twins with inflammatory bowel disease. Reanalyzing the 5' RACE reads, TCRdb keeps one entry per CDR3 protein, without DNA. The specimen's table records 350,000 to 400,000 distinct CDR3 sequences. This CDR3 has 15 residues. From germline, CDR1 is SGHTA and CDR2 FQGNSA. This receptor was obtained from a human donor with ulcerative colitis or Crohn's disease, or a healthy co-twin of an affected twin (not recorded which). Sequenced sample: blood. The chain is built from TRBV7-2 and TRBJ2-3; checking the TCRdb D call of TRBD2 is not possible without DNA. The CDR3 is CASSLIGRSTDTQYF.